This T cell receptor (beta chain) was recovered during a study of blood T cell repertoires in COVID-19. In the original workflow: Quantification of nucleated cells was approximated via reference gene primer amplification. Repertoires were generated with immunoSEQ multiplex PCR, while TCRdb's copy carries only in-frame clones and drops some. For V, J and clone size, that table is used; D and trimming come from the DNA. The sample shows 250,000 or so clones, approximately 91% of them seen only once. Germline V gene data show CDR1 as SGHNT and CDR2 as YENEEA. CDR3 length: 13 residues. V lost 5 bases to trimming and J lost 6 bases; unmatched junction nucleotides: 4. Seattle patients were enrolled during active infection and followed longitudinally.

This receptor was taken from a man in his thirties or forties with COVID-19, enrolled during active disease. Sequenced input: peripheral blood. V usage is TRBV11-3 and J usage is TRBJ2-7; 10 bases match TRBD1. Written as DNA, the CDR3 is TGTGCCAGCAGCGTCGGACAGGGGGGCGAGCAGTACTTC. This codes for CASSVGQGGEQYF.